Listed here are 17 T cell receptor beta chains from one sample, sequenced in a study of molecular identifiers for immune sequencing clone quantification. TCRdb passed the PCR reads through MiXCR, listing each CDR3 protein once. The sample lists just under 650,000 distinct CDR3 sequences, 15% to 20% occurring once. Sequencing input: naive CD8+ T cells from blood, with Jurkat cell RNA spiked in. Subset given: FACS-sorted CD8+CD4-CCR7+CD45RA+ naive T cells. Every receptor here comes from a human donor in good health. Some libraries in this study had Jurkat cell RNA spiked in.

For this clonotype: One base away lies a much larger clone, so this may be a sequencing read error. The V call is TRBV30, the J call TRBJ2-1; D is undetermined. The CDR3 consists of 11 residues. CDR1 and CDR2 from the germline V gene are GTSNPN and SVGIG (reference sequence). CDR3 sequence (DNA): TGTGCCTGGACCAATAGGAATGAGCAGCTCTTC. Its translation: CAWTNRNEQLF. The full variable domain, with the rest looked up from reference TRBV30 and TRBJ2-1, is SQTIHQWPATLVQPVGSPLSLECTVEGTSNPNLYWYRQAAGRGLQLLFYSVGIGQISSEVPQNLSASRPQDRQFILSSKKLLLSDSGFYLCAWTNRNEQLFGPGTRLTVL.

This clonotype occurred many times. The chain is built from TRBV12-3 or TRBV12-4 and TRBJ1-1; D ambiguous. This CDR3 region has 17 residues. Trimming left V 0 bases short and J 3 bases short, with 17 bases between. The CDR3, as DNA: TGTGCCAGCAGTTTAGCCCCCTCTCTGGGGATAGACACTGAAGCTTTCTTT. Translation: CASSLAPSLGIDTEAFF.

This clonotype was counted between two and nine times. This rearrangement joins TRBV9 to TRBJ1-2; D unclear. There are 15 residues in the CDR3. Germline V CDR1 and CDR2: SGDLS, YYNGEE. The ends were cut back, 0 bases at V and 3 bases at J, with 12 bases in the middle. The CDR3, as DNA: TGTGCCAGCAGCGTAGAGGGCAGTCCTGACTATGGCTACACCTTC. Amino acid sequence: CASSVEGSPDYGYTF. The complete variable domain, with remaining parts taken from reference TRBV9 and TRBJ1-2, reads DSGVTQTPKHLITATGQRVTLRCSPRSGDLSVYWYQQSLDQGLQFLIQYYNGEERAKGNILERFSAQQFPDLHSELNLSSLELGDSALYFCASSVEGSPDYGYTFGSGTRLTVV.

Details on this clonotype: A much larger clone is a single base away; this may be a read error. The V gene is TRBV30, the J gene TRBJ2-3; 10 bases fit TRBD1. CDR1 and CDR2 (germline): GTSNPN, SVGIG (reference sequence). The CDR3 contains 16 residues. V was pared by 0 bases and J by 3 bases, with 6 bases of the junction left unmatched. The CDR3 loop reads CAWSVRGTGVTDTQYF. The DNA of the CDR3 is TGTGCCTGGAGTGTACGAGGGACAGGGGTAACAGATACGCAGTATTTT.

Points on this clonotype: At one of its ends the junction is not consistent with the germline gene, which may arise from a read error. The rearrangement links TRBV7-7 to TRBJ2-7, with D perhaps matching TRBD1 or TRBD2 (7 bases each). Germline V gene data show CDR1 as SSHAT and CDR2 as FNYEAQ (reference sequence). This CDR3 spans 13 amino acids. Here the CDR3 DNA reads TGTGCTAGCAGCCAAACAGGGGAGGGGCAGCAGTACTTC. As protein: CASSQTGEGQQYF. Looking up the rest from reference TRBV7-7 and TRBJ2-7 gives the full variable domain: GAGVSQSPRYKVTKRGQDVTLRCDPISSHATLYWYQQALGQGPEFLTYFNYEAQPDKSGLPSDRFSAERPEGSISTLTIQRTEQRDSAMYRCASSQTGEGQQYFGPGTRLTVT.

This clonotype was recorded many times. CDR3 sequence: CASSFGKGLLQETQYF. The CDR3 nucleotides read TGTGCCAGCAGTTTCGGGAAGGGACTCCTACAAGAGACCCAGTACTTC. This rearrangement joins TRBV28 to TRBJ2-5, with a weak D call TRBD2 (6 bases). The CDR3 has 16 residues. Germline V lookup: CDR1 MDHEN, CDR2 SYDVKM. V lost 3 bases, J lost 2 bases, and 16 bases lay in between.

In this sample, this clonotype turned up many times. The gene calls are TRBV6-2 or TRBV6-3 and TRBJ1-5; 7 bases match TRBD1. Germline V CDR1 and CDR2: MNHEY, SVGEGT. J gave up 1 base and V 3 bases, and 6 bases lay outside the gene matches. The CDR3 sequence is 16 residues long. DNA of the CDR3: TGTGCCAGCAGTTATGAGGCAGGGGGAAGCAATCAGCCCCAGCATTTT. Its translation is CASSYEAGGSNQPQHF.

This clonotype was picked up many times. This chain uses TRBV24-1 with TRBJ2-2; D perhaps matches TRBD1 (5 bases). Germline V lookup: CDR1 KGHDR, CDR2 SFDVKD. CDR3 length equals 18 residues. V lost 1 base and J 6 bases, leaving 20 bases between the germline ends. DNA of the CDR3: TGTGCCACCAGTGATTTAAGGCAGACAGTTCAAGCACCCGGGGAGCTGTTTTTT. Translating gives CATSDLRQTVQAPGELFF.

This clonotype was seen a few times. The chain combines TRBV19 with TRBJ2-7; tentative D call: TRBD1 (5 bases). Germline V CDR1 and CDR2: LNHDA, SQIVND (reference sequence). Trimming cost V 4 bases and J 7 bases, with 14 bases left between them. This CDR3 is built from 13 residues. The CDR3 protein is CASSKETVGEQYF. The CDR3 nucleotides are TGTGCCAGTAGTAAAGAGACAGTGGGGGAGCAGTACTTC.

This clonotype was seen only a few times. J is TRBJ1-3 and V is TRBV7-9; D unresolved. Trimming pared 5 bases from V and 3 bases from J, leaving 20 bases between. Germline lookup yields CDR1 SEHNR and CDR2 FQNEAQ (reference sequence). CDR3 length equals 17 residues. The CDR3 DNA is TGTGCCAGCAGCCCCGGTAGTGGGGAATTGAATGGAAACACCATATATTTT. It specifies CASSPGSGELNGNTIYF.

The chain joins TRBV20-1 to TRBJ1-2; TRBD1 is a possible D gene (6 bases). The CDR3 consists of 16 residues. V lost 5 bases to trimming and J lost 0 bases, with 19 bases between them. The germline gives CDR1 DFQATT, CDR2 SNEGSKA (reference sequence). In DNA form, the CDR3 reads TGCAGTGCTGAGGACAGAAACCAACCCCCTAACTATGGCTACACCTTC. Its protein is CSAEDRNQPPNYGYTF.

The chain combines TRBV6-2 or TRBV6-3 with TRBJ2-7, with D possibly being TRBD1 or TRBD2 (6 bases each). Trimming removed 2 bases from V and 4 bases from J, with 18 bases in between. The length of the CDR3 is 16 residues. Germline CDR1 and CDR2: MNHEY and SVGEGT. This CDR3 is CASSYDSARGLYEQYF. DNA for the CDR3: TGTGCCAGCAGTTACGACTCCGCCAGGGGACTTTACGAGCAGTACTTC.

Note on this clonotype: It may be a read error: a sequence one base away is much more abundant. This chain links TRBV7-2 with TRBJ2-6, with TRBD1 matching 9 bases. This CDR3 is built from 18 residues. CDR1 is SGHTA and CDR2 is FQGNSA in the germline V gene. The CDR3 bases are TGTGCCAGCAGCTTAGGGGGACAGGGTTACTCTGGGGCCAACGCCCTGACTTTC. This gives the protein CASSLGGQGYSGANALTF.

Comment on this clonotype: This could be a read error, since a much larger clone is one nucleotide away. J is TRBJ2-5 and V is TRBV3-1; tentatively, D is TRBD1 (6 bases). Germline CDR1 LGHDT, CDR2 YNNKEL (reference sequence). V lost 3 bases and J lost 5, with 16 bases in between. The CDR3 loop spans 15 amino acids. The DNA for the CDR3 is TGTGCCAGCAGCCAGGACAGAGGGTTTCGGGAGACCCAGTACTTC. This gives the protein CASSQDRGFRETQYF.

In its sample, this clonotype was seen a few times. This chain links TRBV6-5 with TRBJ1-1; TRBD1 aligns across 7 bases. The CDR3 loop spans 13 amino acids. With V trimmed by 1 base and J by 7 bases, 3 bases remained unmatched. The V gene's germline CDR1 is MNHEY and CDR2 SVGAGI. The DNA of the CDR3 is TGTGCCAGCAGTTACTTAGGGACAGTTGAAGCTTTCTTT. Translated: CASSYLGTVEAFF.

There are many counts of this clonotype. The chain couples TRBV20-1 to TRBJ2-3; the D gene is possibly TRBD2 (6 bases). V lost 7 bases, J lost 6 bases, and 23 bases lay in between. The CDR3 is 15 amino acids. The V gene's germline CDR1 is DFQATT and CDR2 SNEGSKA (reference sequence). The CDR3, as DNA: TGCAGTGTAGCCCGCTCGGGGAGTCGGGGGGATACGCAGTATTTT. Its translation: CSVARSGSRGDTQYF.

This clonotype was picked up one time. The conserved closing phenylalanine or tryptophan is absent in this CDR3, likely reflecting a read error. The CDR3 reads CASSKRGGRVENIQYS. The CDR3 nucleotides read TGTGCCAGCAGCAAGCGCGGGGGGCGCGTGGAAAACATTCAGTACTCC. The rearrangement uses TRBV6-2 or TRBV6-3 and TRBJ2-4; TRBD2 aligns across 8 bases. Trimming removed 6 bases from V and 5 bases from J; junction bases left unmatched: 12. The CDR3 extends over 16 amino acids. Germline-derived CDR1 and CDR2 are MNHEY and SVGEGT.